This T cell receptor (beta chain) was identified during a study of cytomegalovirus exposure and HLA in healthy donors. Study-wide findings and caveats: What a later analysis showed was that several of the most significant clusters appeared linked to common viral pathogens. The CMV antigen specificity of a few CMV-associated chains was confirmed through in vitro analysis.

A single count supports this clone. As yet, its antigen is unknown. The PCR ran on 60 Vbeta and 13 Jbeta primers. Data came from immunoSEQ multiplex PCR; TCRdb stores just in-frame clones and leaves some out. The sample yields around 190,000 clones, about 80% seen once. Sequencing input: PBMCs. The receptor's source is a woman younger than 45 in good health and CMV-seronegative.

This CDR3 reads CASRTSPGEGRGYTF. Written as DNA, the CDR3 is TGTGCCAGTAGGACCTCCCCCGGAGAGGGCCGTGGCTACACCTTC. The chain employs TRBV19 and TRBJ1-2; the D is unclear. Germline loops: CDR1 LNHDA, CDR2 SQIVND (reference sequence). Trimming removed 6 bases from V and 7 bases from J, with 21 bases in between. The CDR3 totals 15 residues.